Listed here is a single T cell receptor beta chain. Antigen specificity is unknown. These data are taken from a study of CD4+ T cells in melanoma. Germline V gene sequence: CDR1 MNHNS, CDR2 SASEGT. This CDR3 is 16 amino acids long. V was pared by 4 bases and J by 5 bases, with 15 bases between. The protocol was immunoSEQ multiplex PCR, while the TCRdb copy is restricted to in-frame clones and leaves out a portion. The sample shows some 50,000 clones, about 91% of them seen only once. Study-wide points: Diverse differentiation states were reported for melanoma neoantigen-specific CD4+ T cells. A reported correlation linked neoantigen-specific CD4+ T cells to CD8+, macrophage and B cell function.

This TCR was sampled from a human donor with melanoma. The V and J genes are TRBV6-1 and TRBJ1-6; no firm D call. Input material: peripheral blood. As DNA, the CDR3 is TGTGCCAGCAGTGTAGGACGGAATCTTAATAATTCACCCCTCCACTTT. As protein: CASSVGRNLNNSPLHF.